This entry features one TCR beta chain sequence. Its antigen is unidentified. A junction end diverges from the germline sequence, so it may reflect a read error. This entry is derived from a study of radiotherapy plus CTLA-4 blockade in lung cancer. Study as a whole: Of all patients, approximately 19% responded objectively and roughly 31% showed disease control.

TCRdb's table, derived via immunoSEQ multiplex PCR, lists solely in-frame clones and lacks some. The table lists some 27,000 clones, 60% to 85% of them singletons. Ipilimumab CTLA-4 blockade and focal radiation were given to patients with chemo-refractory metastatic non-small-cell lung cancer. Study-wide results and caveats: Expansion of tumor-derived TCR clones was observed in blood after radiotherapy plus ipilimumab.

CDR1 and CDR2 (germline): LGHNA, YSLEER. The CDR3 is 18 residues long. The receptor comes from a human donor with non-small cell lung cancer that progressed on radiotherapy plus ipilimumab. The sequences come from peripheral blood, collected from a patient treated with radiotherapy plus ipilimumab. This chain uses TRBV4-3 with TRBJ2-2; no clear D gene. CDR3 residues: CASSQEFRSVVNPGELFF. The CDR3 region has the DNA TGCGCCAGCAGCCAAGAGTTTCGGTCAGTCGTGAACCCCGGGGAGCTGTTTTTT.